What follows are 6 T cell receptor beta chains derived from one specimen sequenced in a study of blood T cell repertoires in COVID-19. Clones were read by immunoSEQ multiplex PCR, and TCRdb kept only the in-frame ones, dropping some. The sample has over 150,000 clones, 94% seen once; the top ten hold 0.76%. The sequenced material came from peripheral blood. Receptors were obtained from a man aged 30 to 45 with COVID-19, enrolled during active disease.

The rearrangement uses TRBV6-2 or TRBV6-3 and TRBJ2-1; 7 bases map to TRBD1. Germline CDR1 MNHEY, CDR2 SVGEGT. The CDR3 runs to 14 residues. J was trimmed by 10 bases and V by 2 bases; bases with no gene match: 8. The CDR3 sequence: CASSYLGQVQEQFF. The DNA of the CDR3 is TGTGCCAGCAGTTACCTCGGACAGGTACAAGAGCAGTTCTTC.

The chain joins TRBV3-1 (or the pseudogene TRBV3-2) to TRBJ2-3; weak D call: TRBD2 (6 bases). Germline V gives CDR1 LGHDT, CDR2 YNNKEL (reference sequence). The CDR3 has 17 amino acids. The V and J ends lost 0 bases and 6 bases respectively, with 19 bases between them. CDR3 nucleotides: TGTGCCAGCAGCCAAGACTGGTCTGGGGGGTTCAGGGATACGCAGTATTTT. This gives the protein CASSQDWSGGFRDTQYF.

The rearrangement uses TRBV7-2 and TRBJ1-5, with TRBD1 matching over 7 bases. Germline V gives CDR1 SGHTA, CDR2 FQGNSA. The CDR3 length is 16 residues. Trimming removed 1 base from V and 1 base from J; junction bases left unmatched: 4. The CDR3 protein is CASSLDGRGSNQPQHF. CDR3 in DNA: TGTGCCAGCAGCTTAGACGGCAGGGGGAGCAATCAGCCCCAGCATTTT.

This chain's CDR3 is CASSLVAVTPQHF. CDR3 bases: TGTGCCAGCAGCCTAGTGGCGGTGACGCCCCAGCATTTT. The chain links TRBV7-2 to TRBJ1-5; D ambiguous. This CDR3 spans 13 amino acids. CDR1 is SGHTA, CDR2 FQGNSA, per germline. The V end lost 5 bases, the J end lost 9 bases, and 14 bases lay between the germline ends. The entire variable domain, with the rest obtained from reference TRBV7-2 and TRBJ1-5, is as follows: GAGVSQSPSNKVTEKGKDVELRCDPISGHTALYWYRQSLGQGLEFLIYFQGNSAPDKSGLPSDRFSAERTGGSVSTLTIQRTQQEDSAVYLCASSLVAVTPQHFGDGTRLSIL.

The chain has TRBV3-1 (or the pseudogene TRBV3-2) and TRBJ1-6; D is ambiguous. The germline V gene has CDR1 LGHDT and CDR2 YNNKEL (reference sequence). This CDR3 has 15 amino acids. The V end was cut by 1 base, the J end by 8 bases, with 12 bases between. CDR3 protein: CASSQVPREHSPLHF. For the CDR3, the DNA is TGTGCCAGCAGCCAAGTTCCCCGGGAACATTCACCCCTCCACTTT.

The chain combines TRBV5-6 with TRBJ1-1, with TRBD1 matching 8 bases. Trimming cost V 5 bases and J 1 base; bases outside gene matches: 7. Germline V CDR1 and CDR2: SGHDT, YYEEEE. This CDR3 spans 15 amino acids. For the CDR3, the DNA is TGTGCCAGCAGACCCCTGGACAGGGCGAACACTGAAGCTTTCTTT. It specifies CASRPLDRANTEAFF. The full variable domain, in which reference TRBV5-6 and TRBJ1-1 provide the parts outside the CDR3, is DAGVTQSPTHLIKTRGQQVTLRCSPKSGHDTVSWYQQALGQGPQFIFQYYEEEERQRGNFPDRFSGHQFPNYSSELNVNALLLGDSALYLCASRPLDRANTEAFFGQGTRLTVV.